The clone carrying this TCR beta chain has a count of ten or more. Its matching antigen is unknown. This CDR3 region has 13 residues. Germline CDR1 reads SQVTM; CDR2 reads ANQGSEA. The V end was cut by 5 bases, the J end by 4 bases, with 11 bases between. Together with a sample-barcoded 5' primer, a J-beta primer mix was included in a second PCR lasting roughly 6 to 12 cycles. TCRdb used MiXCR to reprocess the 5' RACE reads, holding one entry per CDR3 protein. This sample yields around 820,000 distinct CDR3 sequences, of which 20% to 30% are seen a single time; more than 3% belongs to the top ten. This entry comes from a study of blood T cells in healthy people across ages. Overall study findings and caveats: More naive CD4+ cells and higher diversity marked long-lived donors relative to aged donors. Expanded clonotype changes were possibly confounded by unknown donor CMV status.

These data were also filed under a second study, of T cells of mothers and their children. That work contributes: Unrelated pairs and related pairs have their TCR recombination output shaped similarly by thymic selection.

Sequencing input: blood. The source of this sequence is a boy aged 5-17 years in good health. The chain combines TRBV29-1 with TRBJ1-4, with D possibly TRBD1 on 6 matching bases. The chain's CDR3 is CSVSRGNNEKLFF. As DNA, the CDR3 is TGCAGCGTTTCCAGGGGAAATAATGAAAAACTGTTTTTT.